These 22 T cell receptor beta chains were all obtained from the same sample, sequenced in a study of blood T cell repertoires in COVID-19. Only in-frame clones appear in the TCRdb table, and some are missing; sequencing was by immunoSEQ multiplex PCR. The sample shows more than 200,000 clones, more than 85% of them seen only once. Sequences were obtained from peripheral blood. The receptors originated from a woman aged 60-75 years with COVID-19, enrolled during active disease.

This clone was observed a single time. The chain joins TRBV6-1 to TRBJ2-3; D is possibly TRBD1 (6 bases). Trimming cost V 4 bases and J 0 bases, with 14 bases left between them. CDR1 is MNHNS and CDR2 is SASEGT in the germline V gene. CDR3 length: 16 residues. The CDR3 coding sequence is TGTGCCAGCAGTGGGAACTCCGGGACAAGCACAGATACGCAGTATTTT. Its translation is CASSGNSGTSTDTQYF.

In nucleotides, the CDR3 is TGTGCCACCAGTGTCGGTTCCGGGACTAGCGGGACCGTTACGCAGTATTTT. This translates into CATSVGSGTSGTVTQYF. V is TRBV24-1 and J is TRBJ2-3; 13 bases line up with TRBD2. CDR3 length: 17 residues. CDR1 and CDR2 (germline): KGHDR, SFDVKD. The trim removed 5 bases at V and 8 bases at J, leaving 12 bases unmatched.

V gene TRBV29-1 combines with J gene TRBJ2-7, with 11 bases that match TRBD2. The CDR3 is 14 amino acids. Trimming at V came to 3 bases and at J to 7 bases, leaving 8 bases not matched to a gene. Germline V gene lookup returns CDR1 SQVTM and CDR2 ANQGSEA. The CDR3 protein is CSVDVLAGVGEQYF. CDR3 DNA sequence: TGCAGCGTTGATGTACTAGCGGGAGTGGGTGAGCAGTACTTC.

This rearrangement joins TRBV7-9 to TRBJ1-1; 8 bases match TRBD1. The length of the CDR3 is 15 residues. V lost 3 bases and J lost 5; bases outside the gene matches: 8. The V gene's germline CDR1 is SEHNR and CDR2 FQNEAQ (reference sequence). The CDR3 here is CASSLGTGGRTEAFF. The CDR3 DNA follows: TGTGCCAGCAGCTTGGGGACAGGAGGCCGGACTGAAGCTTTCTTT. The variable domain in full, completed from reference TRBV7-9 and TRBJ1-1, reads DTGVSQNPRHKITKRGQNVTFRCDPISEHNRLYWYRQTLGQGPEFLTYFQNEAQLEKSRLLSDRFSAERPKGSFSTLEIQRTEQGDSAMYLCASSLGTGGRTEAFFGQGTRLTVV.

V usage is TRBV15 and J usage is TRBJ2-6, with 9 bases fitting TRBD1. J lost 0 bases, V lost 5 bases, and 2 bases had no gene match. The CDR3 is 16 amino acids. The germline V gene encodes CDR1 LNHNV and CDR2 YYDKDF (reference sequence). The CDR3 nucleotides are TGTGCCACCAGCGAGGGACAGGGCTCTGGGGCCAACGTCCTGACTTTC. Amino acid sequence: CATSEGQGSGANVLTF.

This clone was observed once. CDR3 residues: CAISEGGQGAVGELFF. The CDR3 nucleotides are TGTGCCATCAGTGAGGGGGGACAGGGGGCCGTCGGGGAGCTGTTTTTT. V usage is TRBV10-3 and J usage is TRBJ2-2; 12 positions agree with TRBD1. The ends lost 2 bases at V and 7 bases at J; junction bases unmatched: 5. The CDR3 has 16 residues. Germline V lookup: CDR1 ENHRY, CDR2 SYGVKD.

The chain employs TRBV5-4 and TRBJ1-2, with D unclear. Germline loops: CDR1 SGHNT, CDR2 YYREEE (reference sequence). Trimming took off 2 bases at V and 6 bases at J, with 11 bases between the two ends. CDR3 length: 13 amino acids. In DNA form, the CDR3 reads TGTGCCAGCAGCTTAAAGCGGGAAGATGGCTACACCTTC. Translation: CASSLKREDGYTF.

The V gene is TRBV5-4, the J gene TRBJ2-1, with 12 bases lining up with TRBD2. Germline CDR1 and CDR2: SGHNT and YYREEE (reference sequence). The CDR3 has 16 amino acids. V gave up 4 bases and J gave up 6 bases; unmatched junction bases: 8. The CDR3 nucleotides are TGTGCCAGCAGCGCCCCCGGGACTAGCGGGTCCAATGAGCAGTTCTTC. It specifies CASSAPGTSGSNEQFF.

This clone came up once. The chain uses TRBV6-5 and TRBJ1-6, with D hard to call. The CDR3 is made up of 15 amino acids. V lost 0 bases to trimming and J lost 5 bases, with 8 bases between them. Per germline, CDR1 MNHEY and CDR2 SVGAGI. The CDR3 DNA follows: TGTGCCAGCAGTTACTCGAAGAGTAATAATTCACCCCTCCACTTT. It is translated as CASSYSKSNNSPLHF.

The chain's CDR3 is CASSPDRGGTEAFF. In nucleotides, the CDR3 is TGTGCCAGCTCGCCTGACAGGGGAGGCACTGAAGCTTTCTTT. The gene calls are TRBV18 and TRBJ1-1; 8 bases fit TRBD1. V shed 6 bases, J shed 4 bases, and the junction held 7 bases outside the gene matches. Germline assignment: CDR1 KGHSH and CDR2 LQKENI. The CDR3 sequence is 14 residues long. Full variable domain (remainder filled in from reference TRBV18 and TRBJ1-1): NAGVMQNPRHLVRRRGQEARLRCSPMKGHSHVYWYRQLPEEGLKFMVYLQKENIIDESGMPKERFSAEFPKEGPSILRIQQVVRGDSAAYFCASSPDRGGTEAFFGQGTRLTVV.

The chain employs TRBV6-6 and TRBJ2-2, with D perhaps matching TRBD2 (6 bases). Germline lookup yields CDR1 MNHNY and CDR2 SVGAGI (reference sequence). The CDR3 is made up of 15 amino acids. Between the trimmed V and J ends, which lost 2 bases and 4 bases, there was a span of 11 bases. CDR3 protein: CASSYPATSTGELFF. In DNA form, the CDR3 reads TGTGCCAGCAGTTACCCGGCGACTAGCACCGGGGAGCTGTTTTTT.

The chain joins TRBV29-1 to TRBJ2-1, with 10 bases identical to TRBD2. Trimming at V came to 4 bases and at J to 4 bases, leaving 4 bases not matched to a gene. CDR1 and CDR2 (germline): SQVTM, ANQGSEA. The length of the CDR3 is 14 residues. The CDR3 region has the DNA TGCAGCGTTGCTACTAGCGGGATTTACAATGAGCAGTTCTTC. This gives the protein CSVATSGIYNEQFF.

The gene calls are TRBV6-6 and TRBJ2-1; D perhaps matches TRBD2 (5 bases). This CDR3 comprises 15 residues. V shed 2 bases and J shed 4 bases, with 12 bases lying between them. The germline gives CDR1 MNHNY, CDR2 SVGAGI (reference sequence). The DNA of the CDR3 is TGTGCCAGCAGTTACAGGGATCGGGGATACAATGAGCAGTTCTTC. Encoded protein: CASSYRDRGYNEQFF.

V is TRBV7-2 and J is TRBJ2-7, with 15 bases fitting TRBD2. This CDR3 region has 18 residues. Germline V CDR1 and CDR2: SGHTA, FQGNSA. V dropped 3 bases and J dropped 4; count of bases not matched to a gene: 10. CDR3 DNA sequence: TGTGCCAGCAGCTTGCGGACTAGCGGGAGGGCCGATGTTTACGAGCAGTACTTC. It specifies CASSLRTSGRADVYEQYF.

DNA of the CDR3: TGTGCCAGCAGTTACGACAATTCAGGGGGGCCCATATATTTT. Protein product: CASSYDNSGGPIYF. The chain couples TRBV6-5 to TRBJ1-3; TRBD1 matches 7 bases. Germline CDR1 reads MNHEY; CDR2 reads SVGAGI. The CDR3 is 14 residues long. The J segment lost 11 bases and the V segment lost 2 bases, leaving 9 bases of the junction unmatched.

The rearrangement links TRBV19 to TRBJ2-2; D might be TRBD2 (6 bases). The CDR3 sequence is 17 residues long. The germline CDR1 and CDR2 sequences are LNHDA and SQIVND (reference sequence). Trimming pared 3 bases from V and 1 base from J, leaving 15 bases between. The CDR3 nucleotides read TGTGCCAGTAGTATGTACGGGACGGGACTGAACACCGGGGAGCTGTTTTTT. It yields the protein CASSMYGTGLNTGELFF.

The rearrangement uses TRBV18 and TRBJ1-5; D uncertain. This CDR3 has 14 residues. V was cut by 1 base and J by 4 bases, with 8 bases left in between. Germline V gene sequence: CDR1 KGHSH, CDR2 LQKENI. CDR3 nucleotide sequence: TGTGCCAGCTCACCACTGGGCCCTAATCAGCCCCAGCATTTT. Protein product: CASSPLGPNQPQHF.

CDR3 protein: CASGRHRVPAFF. Here the CDR3 DNA reads TGTGCTAGTGGCAGACACAGGGTTCCAGCTTTCTTT. This chain uses TRBV12-5 with TRBJ1-1, with D possibly TRBD1 on 6 matching bases. Germline CDR1 reads LGHNT; CDR2 reads FRNRAP. V lost 6 bases, J lost 10 bases, and 15 bases lay in between. The CDR3 runs to 12 residues.

This sequence joins TRBV3-1 (or the pseudogene TRBV3-2) and TRBJ2-1, with 7 bases that match TRBD2. CDR3 length: 18 amino acids. Germline trimming cut 0 bases from V and 0 bases from J; bases unmatched to any gene: 8. The germline CDR1 and CDR2 sequences are LGHDT and YNNKEL (reference sequence). The CDR3 sequence: CASSQDGPSGPSYNEQFF. CDR3 coding DNA: TGTGCCAGCAGCCAAGATGGGCCTAGCGGACCCTCCTACAATGAGCAGTTCTTC.

This sequence joins TRBV30 and TRBJ1-5; D call uncertain. This CDR3 has 12 amino acids. CDR1 and CDR2 (germline): GTSNPN, SVGIG (reference sequence). The V gene lost 2 bases and the J gene lost 1 base, with 3 bases spanning the gap. For the CDR3, the DNA is TGTGCCTGGAGTCAGAGCAATCAGCCCCAGCATTTT. It is translated as CAWSQSNQPQHF.

On this clone: Within the sample, other DNA sequences also encode this same CDR3. The gene calls are TRBV7-2 and TRBJ1-4; the D gene is possibly TRBD1 (5 bases). Trimming stripped 4 bases from V and 0 bases from J, with 9 bases between. Germline-derived CDR1 and CDR2 are SGHTA and FQGNSA. The CDR3 has 15 amino acids. CDR3 amino acids: CASSSQGATNEKLFF. Written as DNA, the CDR3 is TGTGCCAGCAGCTCCCAGGGTGCAACTAATGAAAAACTGTTTTTT.

CDR3 protein: CAISDQPGENQPQHF. The CDR3 nucleotides are TGTGCCATCAGTGACCAACCGGGGGAGAATCAGCCCCAGCATTTT. The chain joins TRBV10-3 to TRBJ1-5; D is perhaps TRBD1 (5 bases). V lost 3 bases, J lost 4 bases, and 13 bases lay in between. CDR3 length equals 15 residues. Per the germline V gene, CDR1 is ENHRY and CDR2 is SYGVKD.